The entry below describes one TCR beta chain. Its antigen remains unidentified. This sample was included in a study of PD-1 blockade in classical Hodgkin lymphoma. V was cut by 1 base and J by 11 bases, with 20 bases left in between. The CDR3 contains 15 residues. Germline assignment: CDR1 KGHSH and CDR2 LQKENI. Study-level points and caveats: At baseline, newly diagnosed patients reportedly showed less TCR diversity than healthy donors. Nivolumab initiation under 1 year post-ASCT meant exclusion. CD4+ TCR diversity rose significantly by C4D1, and CD8+ TCR diversity did not.

Repertoires were generated with immunoSEQ multiplex PCR, while TCRdb's copy carries only in-frame clones and drops some. This table has tens of thousands of clones, about two thirds appearing once. The patients all showed relapse after autologous stem cell transplantation, while their brentuximab vedotin exposure varied. This receptor was taken from a human donor with classical Hodgkin lymphoma. Sequences were derived from peripheral blood mononuclear cells (PBMCs), sampled at baseline. The chain uses TRBV18 and TRBJ1-2, with a tentative D call TRBD1 (5 bases). CDR3 amino acids: CASSPRTYIGDGYTF. In DNA form, the CDR3 reads TGTGCCAGCTCACCACGTACCTACATAGGGGACGGGTACACCTTC. Full variable domain (outside the CDR3, taken from reference TRBV18 and TRBJ1-2): NAGVMQNPRHLVRRRGQEARLRCSPMKGHSHVYWYRQLPEEGLKFMVYLQKENIIDESGMPKERFSAEFPKEGPSILRIQQVVRGDSAAYFCASSPRTYIGDGYTFGSGTRLTVV.